Each of the 25 T cell receptor beta chains below was sequenced from the same sample in a study of sequential checkpoint blockade in melanoma. Treatment of the sample: randomized to nivolumab then ipilimumab (arm A) or the reverse (arm B). Libraries were prepared by immunoSEQ multiplex PCR; TCRdb keeps only in-frame clonotypes and omits some of them. Of under 20,000 clones in the sample, about 75% were seen once. This material consisted of CD8+ T cells sorted from blood (inferred from file names), taken from a patient given nivolumab and ipilimumab in sequence. All receptors come from a human donor with melanoma.

The V call is TRBV11-3, the J call TRBJ1-1; TRBD1 aligns across 7 bases. Germline trimming cut 5 bases from V and 8 bases from J; bases unmatched to any gene: 5. The germline gives CDR1 SGHNT, CDR2 YENEEA. This CDR3 comprises 12 residues. Written as DNA, the CDR3 is TGTGCCAGCAGCCGATCGACAGGGGAAGCTTTCTTT. Protein: CASSRSTGEAFF.

The chain joins TRBV28 to TRBJ2-1; D might be TRBD2 (5 bases). V was shortened by 5 bases and J by 4 bases, with 9 bases between the two germline ends. Germline V gene data show CDR1 as MDHEN and CDR2 as SYDVKM. The CDR3 consists of 13 residues. CDR3 region: CASSDYRYNEQFF. The CDR3 nucleotides are TGTGCCAGCAGTGACTACCGTTACAATGAGCAGTTCTTC.

The V and J genes are TRBV2 and TRBJ2-7; 7 nucleotides agree with TRBD1. The CDR3 is 14 residues long. The germline gives CDR1 SNHLY, CDR2 FYNNEI. V was pared by 6 bases and J by 2 bases, with 7 bases of the junction left unmatched. The CDR3 region is CASRPGQYTYEQYF. CDR3 sequence (DNA): TGTGCCAGCAGACCGGGACAGTACACCTACGAGCAGTACTTC. Based on the CDR3 plus reference TRBV2 and TRBJ2-7, the full variable domain is EPEVTQTPSHQVTQMGQEVILRCVPISNHLYFYWYRQILGQKVEFLVSFYNNEISEKSEIFDDQFSVERPDGSNFTLKIRSTKLEDSAMYFCASRPGQYTYEQYFGPGTRLTVT.

This clone was detected only a few times. This rearrangement joins TRBV5-1 to TRBJ2-2, with D perhaps TRBD1 (6 bases). CDR3 length: 13 amino acids. The V gene's germline CDR1 is SGHRS and CDR2 YFSETQ. Between the trimmed V and J ends, which lost 4 bases and 8 bases, there was a span of 12 bases. The CDR3 DNA reads as TGCGCCAGCAGCCGAGGGGGAATAGGGGAGCTGTTTTTT. Translating it yields CASSRGGIGELFF.

The V call is TRBV7-9, the J call TRBJ2-5, with 7 bases identical to TRBD1. Trimming took 8 bases from V and 2 from J; bases not matched to a gene: 11. CDR3 length: 15 residues. Germline V gene sequence: CDR1 SEHNR, CDR2 FQNEAQ (reference sequence). The CDR3 loop is CASSRRTGAQETQYF. For the CDR3, the DNA is TGTGCCAGCTCCCGACGAACAGGGGCTCAAGAGACCCAGTACTTC.

The chain joins TRBV10-1 to TRBJ1-2; no clear D gene. CDR1 is WNHNN and CDR2 is SYGVQD in the germline V gene (reference sequence). This CDR3 is 13 amino acids long. V dropped 6 bases and J dropped 2 bases, with 10 bases sitting between them. CDR3 amino acids: CASSPGVNYGYTF. CDR3 sequence (DNA): TGCGCCAGCAGCCCAGGCGTAAACTATGGCTACACCTTC.

The chain employs TRBV6-1 and TRBJ2-7; maybe TRBD2 (7 bases). The germline V and J ends were trimmed by 1 base and 5 bases, with 15 bases remaining between them. Germline V lookup: CDR1 MNHNS, CDR2 SASEGT. CDR3 size: 15 residues. The CDR3 loop reads CASSEEGRGSHEQYF. For the CDR3, the DNA is TGTGCCAGCAGTGAAGAGGGGAGGGGGTCCCACGAGCAGTACTTC.

This clone showed up just a few times. This rearrangement joins TRBV19 to TRBJ1-2; D possibly corresponds to TRBD1 (5 bases). In germline, CDR1 is LNHDA, CDR2 SQIVND (reference sequence). The CDR3 spans 15 residues. With 3 bases removed from V and 4 bases from J, the gap between germline ends came to 15 bases. CDR3 DNA sequence: TGTGCCAGTAGTATTAGCGGGACCGGGGGCTATGGCTACACCTTC. This sequence encodes CASSISGTGGYGYTF.

The genes are TRBV20-1 and TRBJ1-1; no definite D call. The CDR3 runs to 10 residues. Germline CDR1 is DFQATT and CDR2 is SNEGSKA (reference sequence). V was trimmed by 2 bases and J by 10 bases, leaving 8 bases between them. The CDR3 DNA reads as TGCAGTGCTAGATCACGGGGAGCTTTCTTT. Its translation: CSARSRGAFF.

V usage is TRBV27 and J usage is TRBJ1-2, with 9 bases matching TRBD1. Germline V gives CDR1 MNHEY, CDR2 SMNVEV (reference sequence). Losses at the gene ends were 5 bases for V and 7 bases for J; bases not matched to a gene: 5. This CDR3 is 13 amino acids long. In nucleotides, the CDR3 is TGTGCCAGCAGTCGGACAGGGGCGCGTGGCTACACCTTC. Amino acid sequence: CASSRTGARGYTF.

This clone was observed once. J is TRBJ2-7 and V is TRBV27; TRBD2 might be the D (6 bases). Trimming stripped 5 bases from V and 0 bases from J, with 11 bases between. Germline CDR1 MNHEY, CDR2 SMNVEV (reference sequence). The CDR3 consists of 14 residues. CDR3 in DNA: TGTGCCAGCAGTGTCAGCGGGTCCTCCTACGAGCAGTACTTC. This encodes CASSVSGSSYEQYF.

This sequence joins TRBV4-3 and TRBJ2-3; D ambiguous. The CDR3 has 15 residues. Trimming took 0 bases from V and 5 from J, leaving 12 bases between them. CDR1 is LGHNA and CDR2 is YSLEER in the germline V gene. CDR3 DNA: TGCGCCAGCAGCCAAGATCCCAACAAGCGAGATACGCAGTATTTT. Protein product: CASSQDPNKRDTQYF.

The V and J genes are TRBV5-1 and TRBJ1-1, with 10 bases that match TRBD1. The junction had 8 bases not matched to a gene; V was cut back by 5 bases and J by 4 bases. CDR3 length: 15 amino acids. Per the germline V gene, CDR1 is SGHRS and CDR2 is YFSETQ. CDR3 sequence (DNA): TGCGCCAGCAGGGACACGGGACAGGGGAGCACTGAAGCTTTCTTT. Translating it yields CASRDTGQGSTEAFF.

V gene TRBV7-3 combines with J gene TRBJ2-1, with TRBD2 as a possible D gene (5 bases). Per the germline V gene, CDR1 is SGHTA and CDR2 is FQGTGA. The CDR3 covers 14 residues. V was clipped by 5 bases and J by 9 bases, with 17 bases between them. The CDR3 protein is CASSHGAGEGEQFF. CDR3 nucleotides: TGTGCCAGCAGCCACGGAGCAGGCGAGGGTGAGCAGTTCTTC.

This chain links TRBV14 with TRBJ2-3; a possible D gene is TRBD2 (5 bases). Germline lookup yields CDR1 SGHDN and CDR2 FVKESK. V was trimmed by 0 bases and J by 1 base, leaving 20 bases between them. The CDR3 is 19 residues long. Here the CDR3 DNA reads TGTGCCAGCAGCCAAGATATTGCGCGGAGGAGAGAGGGCACAGATACGCAGTATTTT. As protein: CASSQDIARRREGTDTQYF.

CDR3 protein: CASSAGTGLYEQYF. CDR3 DNA sequence: TGTGCCAGTAGTGCCGGGACAGGGTTGTACGAGCAGTACTTC. The genes are TRBV19 and TRBJ2-7, with TRBD1 matching 9 bases. The CDR3 runs to 14 residues. Looked up from germline, CDR1 is LNHDA and CDR2 is SQIVND (reference sequence). V lost 5 bases to trimming and J lost 4 bases; unmatched junction nucleotides: 6.

The chain couples TRBV23-1 to TRBJ1-2; no firm D call. TRBV23-1 is sorted into the ORF group, with uncertain function. The CDR3 totals 13 residues. The V and J ends lost 4 bases and 4 bases respectively, with 10 bases between them. CDR3 DNA: TGCGCCAGCAGTCCAGACACGACCTATGGCTACACCTTC. It encodes CASSPDTTYGYTF.

The chain joins TRBV27 to TRBJ2-3; tentative D call: TRBD1 (6 bases). The ends were cut back, 6 bases at V and 2 bases at J, with 9 bases in the middle. Germline assignment: CDR1 MNHEY and CDR2 SMNVEV (reference sequence). CDR3 length equals 13 residues. Here the CDR3 reads CASRWGLTDTQYF. The CDR3 DNA follows: TGTGCCAGCAGATGGGGGCTCACAGATACGCAGTATTTT.

The chain couples TRBV25-1 to TRBJ1-2; weak D call: TRBD1 (6 bases). V was clipped by 6 bases and J by 4 bases, with 18 bases between them. There are 15 residues in the CDR3. In germline, CDR1 is MGHDK, CDR2 SYGVNS. DNA for the CDR3: TGTGCCAGCAGCCCAACAGGGTTGACGATCTATGGCTACACCTTC. The encoded protein is CASSPTGLTIYGYTF.

This chain's CDR3 is CASSFPAGTATNEKLFF. For the CDR3, the DNA is TGTGCCAGCAGCTTTCCGGCAGGGACTGCAACTAATGAAAAACTGTTTTTT. V and J are TRBV5-8 and TRBJ1-4; D possibly corresponds to TRBD1 (5 bases). This CDR3 contains 17 residues. Deletions cut 2 bases from V and 0 bases from J, with 14 bases between. Germline-derived CDR1 and CDR2 are SGHTS and YDEGEE.

The gene calls are TRBV9 and TRBJ1-2; 9 nucleotides line up with TRBD1. This CDR3 spans 15 amino acids. V was pared by 4 bases and J by 1 base, with 5 bases of the junction left unmatched. Germline CDR1 SGDLS, CDR2 YYNGEE. The CDR3 DNA reads as TGTGCCAGCAGCCCGGGGGACAGGGTTAACTATGGCTACACCTTC. It codes for CASSPGDRVNYGYTF.

The chain has TRBV27 and TRBJ1-2; 8 nucleotides agree with TRBD1. The CDR3 is made up of 12 amino acids. The ends lost 5 bases at V and 8 bases at J; junction bases unmatched: 4. The germline gives CDR1 MNHEY, CDR2 SMNVEV (reference sequence). CDR3 sequence: CASSPQGGGYTF. Written as DNA, the CDR3 is TGTGCCAGCAGTCCACAGGGGGGGGGCTACACCTTC.

This clone was counted between two and nine times. This sequence joins TRBV29-1 and TRBJ2-7; TRBD1 matches at 10 bases. Germline CDR1 SQVTM, CDR2 ANQGSEA. The CDR3 extends over 14 amino acids. With V trimmed by 6 bases and J by 3 bases, 8 bases remained unmatched. CDR3 region: CSVGRDRGFYEQYF. DNA of the CDR3: TGCAGCGTGGGTCGGGACAGGGGTTTCTACGAGCAGTACTTC.

The chain uses TRBV9 and TRBJ2-7; 8 nucleotides match TRBD1. Germline V lookup: CDR1 SGDLS, CDR2 YYNGEE. There are 15 residues in the CDR3. The trim removed 3 bases at V and 3 bases at J, leaving 8 bases unmatched. CDR3 nucleotide sequence: TGTGCCAGCAGCGCAGAGACAGGGGAAGGCTACGAGCAGTACTTC. Its translation: CASSAETGEGYEQYF.

In its sample, this clone was seen a few times. The gene calls are TRBV7-3 and TRBJ2-7; 8 bases fit TRBD1. Germline CDR1 is SGHTA and CDR2 is FQGTGA. The CDR3 length is 15 residues. The junction had 5 bases not matched to a gene; V was cut back by 2 bases and J by 2 bases. CDR3 in amino acids: CASSLDRGPAYEQYF. CDR3 coding DNA: TGTGCCAGCAGCTTAGACAGGGGACCAGCCTACGAGCAGTACTTC.